Below are 8 T cell receptor beta chains sequenced from a single sample in a study of T cell responses to AZD1222 COVID-19 vaccine. Generated by immunoSEQ multiplex PCR, the TCRdb table keeps only in-frame clones and is missing some. The data show under 100,000 clones, 88% seen once. Here the sequenced sample was peripheral blood, taken on day 0 of AZD1222 vaccination. These receptors originate from an adult in good health.

The J gene is TRBJ2-7, the V gene TRBV28; D is possibly TRBD1 or TRBD2 (5 bases each). Germline V gives CDR1 MDHEN, CDR2 SYDVKM. CDR3 size: 14 residues. Trimming took 3 bases from V and 2 from J, leaving 11 bases between them. The CDR3 nucleotides are TGTGCCAGCAGTTTCGGGGCGTTTACCTACGAGCAGTACTTC. Protein product: CASSFGAFTYEQYF.

This chain connects TRBV27 to TRBJ1-6; no clear D. This CDR3 spans 13 amino acids. Between the trimmed V and J ends, which lost 6 bases and 7 bases, there was a span of 10 bases. Germline V lookup: CDR1 MNHEY, CDR2 SMNVEV (reference sequence). CDR3 loop: CASSLVNNSPLHF. The CDR3 DNA follows: TGTGCCAGCAGCTTGGTGAACAATTCACCCCTCCACTTT.

The V and J genes are TRBV6-5 and TRBJ2-5; D may be TRBD1 or TRBD2 (5 bases each). The V end lost 5 bases, the J end lost 4 bases, and 11 bases lay between the germline ends. There are 13 residues in the CDR3. Germline V gene data show CDR1 as MNHEY and CDR2 as SVGAGI. The CDR3 spells CASSLSGRETQYF. CDR3 coding DNA: TGTGCCAGCAGTCTCTCAGGGAGAGAGACCCAGTACTTC.

This sequence joins TRBV18 and TRBJ1-4; 11 nucleotides align to TRBD1. CDR3 length: 18 residues. With V trimmed by 6 bases and J by 0 bases, 9 bases remained unmatched. From germline, CDR1 is KGHSH and CDR2 LQKENI. Written as DNA, the CDR3 is TGTGCCAGCTCGCGTACCGGGACAGGGGGATCAACTAATGAAAAACTGTTTTTT. Translation gives CASSRTGTGGSTNEKLFF.

This clone showed up just a few times. The chain links TRBV27 to TRBJ1-2; 7 bases align to TRBD1. Trimming removed 2 bases from V and 10 bases from J; junction bases left unmatched: 7. CDR1 is MNHEY, CDR2 SMNVEV, per germline (reference sequence). The CDR3 is made up of 13 amino acids. The CDR3 DNA reads TGTGCCAGCAGTTTAGTCCGGGACAGTACCTACACCTTC. Amino acid sequence: CASSLVRDSTYTF.

The chain couples TRBV19 to TRBJ2-6; 8 bases are a match to TRBD1. Trimming at V came to 6 bases and at J to 0 bases, leaving 4 bases not matched to a gene. The CDR3 length is 16 residues. Germline V gene sequence: CDR1 LNHDA, CDR2 SQIVND (reference sequence). The CDR3 DNA follows: TGTGCCAGTAGGACAGGGGACAGCTCTGGGGCCAACGTCCTGACTTTC. Residues: CASRTGDSSGANVLTF.

This sequence joins TRBV19 and TRBJ1-5; no definite D call. V gave up 0 bases and J gave up 3 bases, with 3 bases separating them. The CDR3 has 13 amino acids. Germline CDR1 LNHDA, CDR2 SQIVND (reference sequence). Here the CDR3 reads CASSIEVNQPQHF. The CDR3 bases are TGTGCCAGTAGTATAGAGGTCAATCAGCCCCAGCATTTT.

This clone appeared a few times. The gene calls are TRBV7-2 and TRBJ1-2; possibly TRBD1 for D (5 bases). The CDR3 spans 14 residues. Germline V gene sequence: CDR1 SGHTA, CDR2 FQGNSA. V was cut by 7 bases and J by 8 bases, with 20 bases left in between. This CDR3 is CASTPKSGGLGYTF. The CDR3 DNA sequence: TGTGCCAGCACACCCAAGTCGGGGGGATTAGGCTACACCTTC.